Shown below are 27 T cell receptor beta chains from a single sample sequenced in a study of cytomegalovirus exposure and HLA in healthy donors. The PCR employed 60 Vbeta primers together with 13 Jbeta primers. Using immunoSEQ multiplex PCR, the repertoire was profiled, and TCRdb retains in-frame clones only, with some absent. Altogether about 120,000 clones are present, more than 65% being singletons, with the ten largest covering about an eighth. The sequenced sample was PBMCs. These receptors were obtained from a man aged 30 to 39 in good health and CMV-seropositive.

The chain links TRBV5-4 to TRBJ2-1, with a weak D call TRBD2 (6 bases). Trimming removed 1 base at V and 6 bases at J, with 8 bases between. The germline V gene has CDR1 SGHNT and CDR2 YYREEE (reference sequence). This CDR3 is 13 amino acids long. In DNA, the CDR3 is TGTGCCAGCAGCTTGATGGGGGGCAATGAGCAGTTCTTC. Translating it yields CASSLMGGNEQFF.

CDR3: CASSRTGAYEQYF. The CDR3 region has the DNA TGTGCCAGCTCGAGGACAGGGGCGTACGAGCAGTACTTC. The chain combines TRBV7-8 with TRBJ2-7; 9 nucleotides line up with TRBD1. Unmatched junction bases numbered 6, after V lost 8 bases and J lost 4 bases. Germline CDR1 is SGHVS and CDR2 is FQNEAQ. This CDR3 comprises 13 residues.

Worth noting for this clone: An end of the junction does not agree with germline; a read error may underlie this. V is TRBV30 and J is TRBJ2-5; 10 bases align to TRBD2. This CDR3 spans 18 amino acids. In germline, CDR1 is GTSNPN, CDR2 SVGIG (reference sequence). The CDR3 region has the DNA TGTGCCCGGAGTCGCTTATTTACACTAGCGGGGATGGGAGAGACCCAGTACTTC. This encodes CARSRLFTLAGMGETQYF. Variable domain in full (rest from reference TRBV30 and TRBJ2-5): SQTIHQWPATLVQPVGSPLSLECTVEGTSNPNLYWYRQAAGRGLQLLFYSVGIGQISSEVPQNLSASRPQDRQFILSSKKLLLSDSGFYLCARSRLFTLAGMGETQYFGPGTRLLVL.

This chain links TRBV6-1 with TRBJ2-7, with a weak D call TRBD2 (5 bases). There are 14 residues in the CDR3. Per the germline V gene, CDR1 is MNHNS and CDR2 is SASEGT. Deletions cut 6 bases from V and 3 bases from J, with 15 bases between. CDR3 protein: CASRSGRADYEQYF. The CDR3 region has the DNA TGTGCCAGCAGATCTGGGCGGGCAGACTACGAGCAGTACTTC.

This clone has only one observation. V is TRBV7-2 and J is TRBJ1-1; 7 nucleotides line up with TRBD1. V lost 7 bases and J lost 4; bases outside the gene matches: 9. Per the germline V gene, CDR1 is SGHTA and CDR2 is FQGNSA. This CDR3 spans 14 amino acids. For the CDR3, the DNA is TGTGCCAGCACCGAGACAGGGACGGGCACTGAAGCTTTCTTT. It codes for CASTETGTGTEAFF.

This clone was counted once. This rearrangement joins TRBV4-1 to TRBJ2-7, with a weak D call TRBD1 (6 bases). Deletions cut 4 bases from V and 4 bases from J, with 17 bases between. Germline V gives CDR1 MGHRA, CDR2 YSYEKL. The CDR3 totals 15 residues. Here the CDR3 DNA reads TGCGCCAGCAGCCCCTTCCTGGGACACTCTTACGAGCAGTACTTC. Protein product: CASSPFLGHSYEQYF.

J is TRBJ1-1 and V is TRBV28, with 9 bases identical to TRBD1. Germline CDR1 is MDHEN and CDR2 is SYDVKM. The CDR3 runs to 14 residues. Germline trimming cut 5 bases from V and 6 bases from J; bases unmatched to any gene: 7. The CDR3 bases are TGTGCCAGCAGTCCTTGGACAGGGGCGGCTGAAGCTTTCTTT. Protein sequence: CASSPWTGAAEAFF. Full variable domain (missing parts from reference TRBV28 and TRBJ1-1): DVKVTQSSRYLVKRTGEKVFLECVQDMDHENMFWYRQDPGLGLRLIYFSYDVKMKEKGDIPEGYSVSREKKERFSLILESASTNQTSMYLCASSPWTGAAEAFFGQGTRLTVV.

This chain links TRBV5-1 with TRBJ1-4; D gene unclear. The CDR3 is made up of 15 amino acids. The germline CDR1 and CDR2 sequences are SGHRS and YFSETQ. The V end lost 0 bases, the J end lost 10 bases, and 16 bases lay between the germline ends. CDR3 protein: CASSLARGLSGKLFF. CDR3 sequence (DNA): TGCGCCAGCAGCTTGGCCCGGGGTCTCTCAGGAAAACTGTTTTTT.

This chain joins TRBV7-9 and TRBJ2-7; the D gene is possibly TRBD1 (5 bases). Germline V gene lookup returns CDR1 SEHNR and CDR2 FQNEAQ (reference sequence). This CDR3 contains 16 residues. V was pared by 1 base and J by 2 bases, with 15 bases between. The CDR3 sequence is CASSLGPQGNPYEQYF. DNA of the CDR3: TGTGCCAGCAGCTTAGGGCCTCAGGGAAATCCCTACGAGCAGTACTTC.

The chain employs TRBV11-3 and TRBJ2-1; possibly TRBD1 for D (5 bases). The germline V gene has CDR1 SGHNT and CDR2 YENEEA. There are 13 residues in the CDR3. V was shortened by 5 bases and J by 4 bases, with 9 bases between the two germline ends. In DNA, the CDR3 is TGTGCCAGCAGCCCCCAGGGTTACAATGAGCAGTTCTTC. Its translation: CASSPQGYNEQFF.

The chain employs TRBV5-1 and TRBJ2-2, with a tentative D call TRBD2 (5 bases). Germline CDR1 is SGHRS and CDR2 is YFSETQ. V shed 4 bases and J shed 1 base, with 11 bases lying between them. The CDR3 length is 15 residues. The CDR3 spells CASSKEAGNTGELFF. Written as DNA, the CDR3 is TGCGCCAGCAGCAAGGAGGCGGGGAACACCGGGGAGCTGTTTTTT.

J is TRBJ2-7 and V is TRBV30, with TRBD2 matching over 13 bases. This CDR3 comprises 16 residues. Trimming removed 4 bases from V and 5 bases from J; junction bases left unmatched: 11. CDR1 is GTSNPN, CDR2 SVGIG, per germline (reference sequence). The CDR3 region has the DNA TGTGCCTGGAAACAACCGGGACTAGCGGGGAGACACGAGCAGTACTTC. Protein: CAWKQPGLAGRHEQYF.

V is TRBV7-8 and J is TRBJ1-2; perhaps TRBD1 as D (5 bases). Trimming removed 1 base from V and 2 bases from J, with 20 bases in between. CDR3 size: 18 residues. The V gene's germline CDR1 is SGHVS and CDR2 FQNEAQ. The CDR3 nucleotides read TGTGCCAGCAGCTTAGGTTCACCCTACAGGAGGGTGAACTATGGCTACACCTTC. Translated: CASSLGSPYRRVNYGYTF. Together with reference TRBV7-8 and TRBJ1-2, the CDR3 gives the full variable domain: GAGVSQSPRYKVAKRGQDVALRCDPISGHVSLFWYQQALGQGPEFLTYFQNEAQLDKSGLPSDRFFAERPEGSVSTLKIQRTQQEDSAVYLCASSLGSPYRRVNYGYTFGSGTRLTVV.

CDR3 DNA sequence: TGTGCCAGTAGTATGGTGGGACAGGGGAGATACGAGCAGTACTTC. Its translation: CASSMVGQGRYEQYF. V and J are TRBV19 and TRBJ2-7; 10 bases are shared with TRBD1. With 3 bases clipped from V and 4 bases from J, the junction kept 6 bases outside the gene matches. There are 15 residues in the CDR3. Per the germline V gene, CDR1 is LNHDA and CDR2 is SQIVND (reference sequence). Full variable domain (remainder filled in from reference TRBV19 and TRBJ2-7): DGGITQSPKYLFRKEGQNVTLSCEQNLNHDAMYWYRQDPGQGLRLIYYSQIVNDFQKGDIAEGYSVSREKKESFPLTVTSAQKNPTAFYLCASSMVGQGRYEQYFGPGTRLTVT.

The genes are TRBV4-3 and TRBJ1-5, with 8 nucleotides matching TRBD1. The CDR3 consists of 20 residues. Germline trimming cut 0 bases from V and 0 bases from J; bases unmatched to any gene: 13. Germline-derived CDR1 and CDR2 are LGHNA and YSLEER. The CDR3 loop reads CASSQDITGGPRYSNQPQHF. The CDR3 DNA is TGCGCCAGCAGCCAAGACATCACAGGGGGACCCCGTTATAGCAATCAGCCCCAGCATTTT.

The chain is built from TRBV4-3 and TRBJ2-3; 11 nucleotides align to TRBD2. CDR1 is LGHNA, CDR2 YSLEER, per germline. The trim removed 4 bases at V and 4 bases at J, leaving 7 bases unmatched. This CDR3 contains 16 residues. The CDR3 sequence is CASSPTGLAAADTQYF. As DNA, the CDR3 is TGCGCCAGCAGCCCAACGGGACTAGCGGCCGCAGATACGCAGTATTTT.

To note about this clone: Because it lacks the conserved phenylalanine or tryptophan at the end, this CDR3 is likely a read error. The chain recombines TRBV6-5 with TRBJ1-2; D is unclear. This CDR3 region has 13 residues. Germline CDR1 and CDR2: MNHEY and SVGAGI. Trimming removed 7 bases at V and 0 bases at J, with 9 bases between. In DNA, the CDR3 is TGTGCCAGCACGCGGGGAGCTAACTATGGCTACACCCTC. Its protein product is CASTRGANYGYTL.

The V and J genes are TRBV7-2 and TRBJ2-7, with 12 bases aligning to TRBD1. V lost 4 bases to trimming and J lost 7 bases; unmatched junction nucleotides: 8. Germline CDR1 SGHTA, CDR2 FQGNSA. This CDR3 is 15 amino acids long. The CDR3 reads CASSSGTGGTREQYF. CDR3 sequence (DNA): TGTGCCAGCAGCTCCGGGACAGGGGGCACACGGGAGCAGTACTTC.

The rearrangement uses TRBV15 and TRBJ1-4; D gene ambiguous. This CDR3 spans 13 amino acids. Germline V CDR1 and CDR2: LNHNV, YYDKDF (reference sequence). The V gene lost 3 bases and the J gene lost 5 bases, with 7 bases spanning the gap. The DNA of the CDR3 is TGTGCCACCAGCAGGGGCCAAAATGAAAAACTGTTTTTT. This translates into CATSRGQNEKLFF.

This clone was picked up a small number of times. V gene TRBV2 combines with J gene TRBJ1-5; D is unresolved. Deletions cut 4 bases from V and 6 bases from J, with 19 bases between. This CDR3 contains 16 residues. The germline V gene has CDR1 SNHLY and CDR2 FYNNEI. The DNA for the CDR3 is TGTGCCAGCAGTGTAGTGATATCCCTAGACGGTCAGCCCCAGCATTTT. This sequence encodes CASSVVISLDGQPQHF.

The CDR3 region has the DNA TGCAGCGCCCGCTCGGCGACAGGGTCCTACAATGAGCAGTTCTTC. As protein: CSARSATGSYNEQFF. This sequence joins TRBV29-1 and TRBJ2-1, with TRBD1 identical over 7 bases. CDR1 is SQVTM, CDR2 ANQGSEA, per germline. This CDR3 spans 15 amino acids. After removal of 7 bases from V and 1 base from J, the junction contained 10 bases not matched to a gene.

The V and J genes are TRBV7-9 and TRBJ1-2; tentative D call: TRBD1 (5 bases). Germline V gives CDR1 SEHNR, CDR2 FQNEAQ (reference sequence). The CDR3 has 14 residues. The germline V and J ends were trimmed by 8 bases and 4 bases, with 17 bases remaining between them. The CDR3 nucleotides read TGTGCCAGCGGGGGGGACCGGGACGGCTATGGCTACACCTTC. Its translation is CASGGDRDGYGYTF.

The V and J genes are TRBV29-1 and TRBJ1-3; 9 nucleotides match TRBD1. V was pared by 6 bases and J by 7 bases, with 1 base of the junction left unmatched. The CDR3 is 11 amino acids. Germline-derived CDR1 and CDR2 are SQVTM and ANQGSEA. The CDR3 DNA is TGCAGCGTGGGGACAGGGAACACCATATATTTT. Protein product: CSVGTGNTIYF.

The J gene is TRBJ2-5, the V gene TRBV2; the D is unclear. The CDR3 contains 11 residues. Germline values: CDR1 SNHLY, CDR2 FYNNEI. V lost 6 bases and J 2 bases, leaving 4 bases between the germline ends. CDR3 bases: TGTGCCAGCAGCGAGCAAGAGACCCAGTACTTC. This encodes CASSEQETQYF.

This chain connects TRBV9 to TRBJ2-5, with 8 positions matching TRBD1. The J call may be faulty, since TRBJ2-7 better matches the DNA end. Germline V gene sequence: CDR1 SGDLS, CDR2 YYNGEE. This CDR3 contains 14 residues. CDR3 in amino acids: CASSPWTGSYEQYF. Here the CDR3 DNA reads TGTGCCAGCAGCCCCTGGACAGGGTCCTACGAGCAGTACTTC.

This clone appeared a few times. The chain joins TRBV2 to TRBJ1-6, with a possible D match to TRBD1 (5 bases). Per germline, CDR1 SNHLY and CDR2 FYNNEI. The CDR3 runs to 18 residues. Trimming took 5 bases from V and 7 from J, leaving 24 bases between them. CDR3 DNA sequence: TGTGCCAGCAGTAGAGGAGGGGCCCGGGACGGTAAAAATTCACCCCTCCACTTT. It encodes CASSRGGARDGKNSPLHF.

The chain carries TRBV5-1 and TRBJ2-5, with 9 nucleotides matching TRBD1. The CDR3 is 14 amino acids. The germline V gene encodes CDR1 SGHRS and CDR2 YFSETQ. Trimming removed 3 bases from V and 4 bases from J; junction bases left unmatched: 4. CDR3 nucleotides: TGCGCCAGCAGCTCGGGGACAGGGAGAGAGACCCAGTACTTC. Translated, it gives CASSSGTGRETQYF.